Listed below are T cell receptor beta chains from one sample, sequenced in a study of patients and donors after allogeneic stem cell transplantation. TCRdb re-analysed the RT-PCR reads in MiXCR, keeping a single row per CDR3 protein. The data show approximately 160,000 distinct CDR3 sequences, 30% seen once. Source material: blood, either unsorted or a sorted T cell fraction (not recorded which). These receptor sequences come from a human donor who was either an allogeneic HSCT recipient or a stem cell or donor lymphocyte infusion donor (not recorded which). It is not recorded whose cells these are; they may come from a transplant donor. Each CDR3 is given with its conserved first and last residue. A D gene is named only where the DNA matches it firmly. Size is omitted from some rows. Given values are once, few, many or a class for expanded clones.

CDR3 DNA: TGTGCCAGCATCCCATTAGCTGGGGCGAACTATGGCTACACCTTC
CDR3 protein: CASIPLAGANYGYTF
clone size: .
V gene: TRBV7-9
J gene: TRBJ1-2
D gene: .

CDR3 DNA: TGTGCCAGCTCACCGACGGAGGGGGACACTGAAGCTTTCTTT
CDR3 protein: CASSPTEGDTEAFF
clone size: few
V gene: TRBV18
J gene: TRBJ1-1
D gene: .

CDR3 DNA: TGTGCCAGCAGTGAGGGATGGGAGACCCAGTACTTC
CDR3 protein: CASSEGWETQYF
clone size: .
V gene: TRBV2
J gene: TRBJ2-5
D gene: .

CDR3 DNA: TGTGCCAGCAGCCCCGGACGCCCAGGGCTTTCAATATACGAGCAGTACTTC
CDR3 protein: CASSPGRPGLSIYEQYF
clone size: .
V gene: TRBV7-9
J gene: TRBJ2-7
D gene: .

CDR3 DNA: TGCGCCAGCAGAGCTACAGGGGGCACTGAAGCTTTCTTT
CDR3 protein: CASRATGGTEAFF
clone size: many
V gene: TRBV5-1
J gene: TRBJ1-1
D gene: TRBD1

CDR3 DNA: TGCGCCAGCAGCCAACCACCGGGACAGGGGACCTACGAGCAGTACTTC
CDR3 protein: CASSQPPGQGTYEQYF
clone size: .
V gene: TRBV5-1
J gene: TRBJ2-7
D gene: TRBD1

CDR3 DNA: TGTGCCAGCAGTGGGGGGGCTGGTGAAGCTTTCTTT
CDR3 protein: CASSGGAGEAFF
clone size: .
V gene: TRBV25-1
J gene: TRBJ1-1
D gene: .

CDR3 DNA: TGTGCCAGCAGCTTAGGACAGGGACTCACCTACAATGAGCAGTTCTTC
CDR3 protein: CASSLGQGLTYNEQFF
clone size: few
V gene: TRBV7-6
J gene: TRBJ2-1
D gene: .

CDR3 DNA: TGTGCCAGCTCACCACCGGAGGATTCCGGCAGCCCTGGGGACAATGAGCAGTTCTTC
CDR3 protein: CASSPPEDSGSPGDNEQFF
clone size: .
V gene: TRBV18
J gene: TRBJ2-1
D gene: .

CDR3 DNA: TGTGCCAGCAGTGCCCGGGACCAACTGTTTTTT
CDR3 protein: CASSARDQLFF
clone size: many
V gene: TRBV6-6
J gene: TRBJ1-4
D gene: .

CDR3 DNA: TGCAGTGCTAGTCCCCTAGCGGGAGGGGGTAGCTCCTACAATGAGCAGTTCTTC
CDR3 protein: CSASPLAGGGSSYNEQFF
clone size: .
V gene: TRBV20-1
J gene: TRBJ2-1
D gene: TRBD2

CDR3 DNA: TGCAGCGTTGAAGGCCTAGCGAGAGAGACCCAGTACTTC
CDR3 protein: CSVEGLARETQYF
clone size: few
V gene: TRBV29-1
J gene: TRBJ2-5
D gene: .

CDR3 DNA: TGTGCCAGTAGTATGGCCAGCTCTGTGCTTATAACTGAAGCTTTCTTT
CDR3 protein: CASSMASSVLITEAFF
clone size: .
V gene: TRBV19
J gene: TRBJ1-1
D gene: .

CDR3 DNA: TGTGCCAGCGGGCCAGGGGACTTCACCATATATTTT
CDR3 protein: CASGPGDFTIYF
clone size: few
V gene: TRBV7-9
J gene: TRBJ1-3
D gene: .

CDR3 DNA: TGTGCCAGCAGTTTAAGGGGATTCGCTGAAGCTTTCTTT
CDR3 protein: CASSLRGFAEAFF
clone size: .
V gene: TRBV12-3/TRBV12-4
J gene: TRBJ1-1
D gene: .

CDR3 DNA: TGTGCCAGCAGCTTAGCCGGGGGGACCCAGGGGCCCCAGCATTTT
CDR3 protein: CASSLAGGTQGPQHF
clone size: .
V gene: TRBV7-9
J gene: TRBJ1-5
D gene: .

CDR3 DNA: TGTGCCAGCAGTGAAACGACAGACATGAACACTGAAGCTTTCTTT
CDR3 protein: CASSETTDMNTEAFF
clone size: few
V gene: TRBV6-1
J gene: TRBJ1-1
D gene: .

CDR3 DNA: TGTGCCAGCAGCACGGGACAGGTGCAGACCCAGTACTTC
CDR3 protein: CASSTGQVQTQYF
clone size: .
V gene: TRBV12-3/TRBV12-4
J gene: TRBJ2-5
D gene: TRBD1

CDR3 DNA: TGCGCCAGCAGTTTCCGGGTTCCACAGGAGGCGGAAAACAATGAGCAGTTCTTC
CDR3 protein: CASSFRVPQEAENNEQFF
clone size: .
V gene: TRBV5-1
J gene: TRBJ2-1
D gene: .

CDR3 DNA: TGTGCCAGCAGCGCCCTTACAGCAACTAATGAAAAACTGTTTTTT
CDR3 protein: CASSALTATNEKLFF
clone size: .
V gene: TRBV9
J gene: TRBJ1-4
D gene: .

CDR3 DNA: TGTGCCAGCAGCCAAGTCTGGGCAAGCTCCTACGAGCAGTACTTC
CDR3 protein: CASSQVWASSYEQYF
clone size: .
V gene: TRBV3-1
J gene: TRBJ2-7
D gene: .

CDR3 DNA: TGTGCCAGCAGCTGGAGGGACGTGGGGAGGGTAATGAACACTGAAGCTTTCTTT
CDR3 protein: CASSWRDVGRVMNTEAFF
clone size: .
V gene: TRBV11-2
J gene: TRBJ1-1
D gene: .

CDR3 DNA: TGCGCCAGCAGCTTGGTGGGGATCGGGACTAATGAAAAACTGTTTTTT
CDR3 protein: CASSLVGIGTNEKLFF
clone size: many
V gene: TRBV5-1
J gene: TRBJ1-4
D gene: .

CDR3 DNA: TGCGCCAGCAGCTTGGAGGCAGTTAAGACTGAAGCTTTCTTT
CDR3 protein: CASSLEAVKTEAFF
clone size: .
V gene: TRBV5-1
J gene: TRBJ1-1
D gene: .